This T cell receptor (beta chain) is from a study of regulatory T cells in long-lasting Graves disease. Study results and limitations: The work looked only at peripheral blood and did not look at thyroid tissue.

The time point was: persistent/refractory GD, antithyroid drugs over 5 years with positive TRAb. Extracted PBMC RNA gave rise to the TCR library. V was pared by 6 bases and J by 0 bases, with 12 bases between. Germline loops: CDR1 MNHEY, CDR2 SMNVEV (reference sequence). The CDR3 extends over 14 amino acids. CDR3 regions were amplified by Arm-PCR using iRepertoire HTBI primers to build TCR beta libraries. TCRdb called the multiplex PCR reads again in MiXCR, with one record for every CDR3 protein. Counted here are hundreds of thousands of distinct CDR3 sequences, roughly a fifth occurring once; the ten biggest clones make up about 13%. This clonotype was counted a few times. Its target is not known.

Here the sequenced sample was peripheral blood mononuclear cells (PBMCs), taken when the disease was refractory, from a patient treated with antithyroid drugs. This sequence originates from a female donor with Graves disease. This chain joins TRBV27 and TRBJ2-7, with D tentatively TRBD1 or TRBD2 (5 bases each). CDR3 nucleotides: TGTGCCAGCAGGACCGGGACGTACTCCTACGAGCAGTACTTC. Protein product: CASRTGTYSYEQYF.